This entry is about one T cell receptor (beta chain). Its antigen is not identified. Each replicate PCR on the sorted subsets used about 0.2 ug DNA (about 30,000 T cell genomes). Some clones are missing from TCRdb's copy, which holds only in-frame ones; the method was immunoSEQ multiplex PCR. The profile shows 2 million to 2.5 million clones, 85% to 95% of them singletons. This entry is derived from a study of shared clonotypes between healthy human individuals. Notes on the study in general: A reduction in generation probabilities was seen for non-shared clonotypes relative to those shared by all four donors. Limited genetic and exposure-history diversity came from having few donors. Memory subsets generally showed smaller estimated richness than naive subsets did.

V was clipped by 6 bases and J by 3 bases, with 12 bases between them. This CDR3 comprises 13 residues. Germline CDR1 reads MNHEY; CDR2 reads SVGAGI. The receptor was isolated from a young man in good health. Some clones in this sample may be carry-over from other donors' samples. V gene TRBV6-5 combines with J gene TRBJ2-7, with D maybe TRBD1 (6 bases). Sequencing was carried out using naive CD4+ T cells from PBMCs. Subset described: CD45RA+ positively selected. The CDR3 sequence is CASSSQGVYEQYF. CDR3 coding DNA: TGTGCCAGCAGCTCACAGGGAGTCTACGAGCAGTACTTC.